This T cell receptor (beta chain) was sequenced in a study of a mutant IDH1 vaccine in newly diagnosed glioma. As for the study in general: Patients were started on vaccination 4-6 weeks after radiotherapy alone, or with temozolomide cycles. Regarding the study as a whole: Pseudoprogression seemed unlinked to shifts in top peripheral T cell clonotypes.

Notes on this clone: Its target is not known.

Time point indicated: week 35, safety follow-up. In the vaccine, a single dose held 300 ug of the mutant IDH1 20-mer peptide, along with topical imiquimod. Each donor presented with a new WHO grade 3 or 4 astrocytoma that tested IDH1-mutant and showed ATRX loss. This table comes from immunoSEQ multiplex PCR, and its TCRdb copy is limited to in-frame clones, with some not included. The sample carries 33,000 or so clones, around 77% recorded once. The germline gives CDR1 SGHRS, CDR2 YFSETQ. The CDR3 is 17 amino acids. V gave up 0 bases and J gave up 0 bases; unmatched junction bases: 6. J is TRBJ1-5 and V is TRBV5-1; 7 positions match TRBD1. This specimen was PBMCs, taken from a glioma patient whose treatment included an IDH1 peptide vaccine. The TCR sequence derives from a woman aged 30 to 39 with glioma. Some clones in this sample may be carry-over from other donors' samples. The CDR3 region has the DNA TGCGCCAGCAGCTTGGGGTTAGGGGGCCTTAGCAATCAGCCCCAGCATTTT. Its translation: CASSLGLGGLSNQPQHF.